This TCR beta chain appears in the sequencing data of a study of blood T cells in healthy people across ages. Background on the study: Capturing about one barcoded beta molecule per two T cells was achieved by template switching.

A second PCR, run for about 6 to 12 cycles, used a sample-barcoded 5' primer plus a J-beta primer mix. Every sample returned 2.5 million or more CDR3-containing paired-end reads. TCRdb fed the 5' RACE reads into MiXCR, producing one record per CDR3 protein. This repertoire shows roughly 500,000 distinct CDR3 sequences, roughly 29% found once; its top ten account for approximately 18%. The germline V gene has CDR1 LGHNA and CDR2 YSLEER. The CDR3 runs to 16 residues. V was pared by 0 bases and J by 5 bases, with 14 bases between. The TCR originated in a woman aged 70 to 79 in good health. The chain is built from TRBV4-3 and TRBJ1-5; D not resolved. Sequenced sample: blood. The CDR3 spells CASSQDRVRGHQPQHF. Here the CDR3 DNA reads TGCGCCAGCAGCCAAGATAGGGTCCGCGGTCATCAGCCCCAGCATTTT.